A single sample gave rise to the 3 T cell receptor beta chains below, sequenced in a study of CD8+CD57+ T cells in acquired aplastic anemia. Patients selected for sequencing had displayed CD8+CD57+ cell expansion by flow cytometry. Profiling that covered TCR beta VDJ and CDR3 relied on genomic DNA as its template. TCRdb reprocessed the reads via MiXCR and lists one record per CDR3 protein. This sample has 150,000 to 180,000 distinct CDR3 sequences, with approximately 52% found just once. What was sequenced was sorted CD4+, CD8+, or CD8+CD57+ T cells (not recorded which) from PBMCs. These receptors were collected from a human donor with aplastic anemia.

This clonotype was counted at least ten times. V usage is TRBV20-1 and J usage is TRBJ1-1, with a weak D call TRBD1 (5 bases). CDR3 length: 14 amino acids. Trimming shortened V by 4 bases and J by 0 bases, and 12 bases separated the two germline ends. The germline V gene has CDR1 DFQATT and CDR2 SNEGSKA (reference sequence). The CDR3 sequence: CSANSGRMNTEAFF. DNA of the CDR3: TGCAGTGCTAACTCGGGACGGATGAACACTGAAGCTTTCTTT.

This clonotype was seen a few times. The rearrangement uses TRBV12-3 or TRBV12-4 and TRBJ1-5, with a tentative D call TRBD1 (6 bases). The germline V and J ends were trimmed by 7 bases and 4 bases, with 11 bases remaining between them. The CDR3 is 13 residues long. CDR3 bases: TGTGCCAGCACCGACAGGTGGAATCAGCCCCAGCATTTT. Its protein is CASTDRWNQPQHF.

This chain links TRBV2 with TRBJ2-5; a possible D gene is TRBD1 (6 bases). CDR1 is SNHLY and CDR2 is FYNNEI in the germline V gene. The ends were cut back, 10 bases at V and 5 bases at J, with 23 bases in the middle. CDR3 size: 15 residues. CDR3 in DNA: TGTGCCATCCCGTCAGAGAGTGGGGGCCGCGAGACCCAGTACTTC. This gives the protein CAIPSESGGRETQYF.